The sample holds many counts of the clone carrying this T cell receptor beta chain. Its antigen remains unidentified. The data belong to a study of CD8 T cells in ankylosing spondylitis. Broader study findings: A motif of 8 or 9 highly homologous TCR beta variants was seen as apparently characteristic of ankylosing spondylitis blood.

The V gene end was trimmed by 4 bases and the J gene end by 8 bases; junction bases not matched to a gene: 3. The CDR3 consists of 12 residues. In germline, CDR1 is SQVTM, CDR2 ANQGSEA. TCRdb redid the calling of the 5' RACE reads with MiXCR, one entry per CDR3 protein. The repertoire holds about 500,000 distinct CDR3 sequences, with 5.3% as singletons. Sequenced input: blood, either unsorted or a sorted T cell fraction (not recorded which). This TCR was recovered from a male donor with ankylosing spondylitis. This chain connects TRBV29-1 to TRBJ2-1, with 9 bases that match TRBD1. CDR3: CSVVTGGDEQFF. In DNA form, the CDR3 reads TGCAGCGTTGTGACAGGGGGGGATGAGCAGTTCTTC.